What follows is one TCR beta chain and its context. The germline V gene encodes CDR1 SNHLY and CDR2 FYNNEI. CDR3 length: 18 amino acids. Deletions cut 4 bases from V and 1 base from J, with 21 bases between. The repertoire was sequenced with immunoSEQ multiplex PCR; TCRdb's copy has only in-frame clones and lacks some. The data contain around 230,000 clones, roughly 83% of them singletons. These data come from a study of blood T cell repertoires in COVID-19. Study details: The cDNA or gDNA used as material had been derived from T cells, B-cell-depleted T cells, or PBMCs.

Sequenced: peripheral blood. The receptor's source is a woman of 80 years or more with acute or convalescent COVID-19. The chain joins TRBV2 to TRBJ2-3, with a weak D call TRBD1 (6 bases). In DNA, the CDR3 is TGTGCCAGCAGTGGGGGGCCCCAACAGGGCCCTGGCACAGATACGCAGTATTTT. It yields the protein CASSGGPQQGPGTDTQYF.